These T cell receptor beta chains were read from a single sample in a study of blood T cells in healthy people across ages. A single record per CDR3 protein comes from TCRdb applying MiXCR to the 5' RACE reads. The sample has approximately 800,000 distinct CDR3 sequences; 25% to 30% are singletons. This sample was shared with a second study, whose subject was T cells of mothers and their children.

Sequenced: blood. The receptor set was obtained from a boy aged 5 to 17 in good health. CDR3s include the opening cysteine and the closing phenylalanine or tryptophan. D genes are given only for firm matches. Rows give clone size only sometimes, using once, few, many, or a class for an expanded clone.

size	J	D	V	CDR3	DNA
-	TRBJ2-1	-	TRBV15	CATSKDRHNEQFF	TGTGCCACCAGCAAGGACCGACACAATGAGCAGTTCTTC
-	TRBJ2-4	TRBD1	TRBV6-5	CASSRDSLAKNIQYF	TGTGCCAGCAGTAGGGACAGCCTAGCCAAAAACATTCAGTACTTC
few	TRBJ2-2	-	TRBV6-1	CASSEALGNTGELFF	TGTGCCAGCAGTGAAGCGCTCGGAAACACCGGGGAGCTGTTTTTT
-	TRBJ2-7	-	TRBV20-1	CSANILYEQYF	TGCAGTGCTAATATCCTCTACGAGCAGTACTTC
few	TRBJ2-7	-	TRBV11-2	CASSSPSIGTPYEQYF	TGTGCCAGCAGTTCCCCCAGTATTGGGACTCCCTACGAGCAGTACTTC
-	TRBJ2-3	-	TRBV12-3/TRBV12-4	CASSLALSVTDTQYF	TGTGCCAGCAGTTTAGCGCTGTCGGTGACAGATACGCAGTATTTT
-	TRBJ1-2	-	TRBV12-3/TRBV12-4	CASSDSLANYGYTF	TGTGCCAGCAGTGACTCATTGGCAAACTATGGCTACACCTTC
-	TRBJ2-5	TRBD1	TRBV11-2	CASSTWTGGDKETQYF	TGTGCCAGCAGCACCTGGACAGGGGGCGACAAAGAGACCCAGTACTTC
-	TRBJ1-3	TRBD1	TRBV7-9	CASSLDRGVGNTIYF	TGTGCCAGCAGCTTAGACAGGGGAGTTGGAAACACCATATATTTT
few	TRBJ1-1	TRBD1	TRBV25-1	CASKGQGSYAFF	TGTGCCAGCAAGGGACAGGGAAGTTATGCTTTCTTT
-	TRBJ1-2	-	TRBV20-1	CSARGLPSSSGGYGYTF	TGCAGTGCTAGGGGGCTACCTAGTTCCTCGGGCGGCTATGGCTACACCTTC
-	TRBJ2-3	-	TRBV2	CASSSSLGLRADTQYF	TGTGCCAGCAGCAGCTCCTTGGGGCTACGAGCAGATACGCAGTATTTT
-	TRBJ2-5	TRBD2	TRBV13	CASSLGGAGGLETQYF	TGTGCCAGCAGCTTAGGTGGCGCGGGGGGGCTGGAGACCCAGTACTTC
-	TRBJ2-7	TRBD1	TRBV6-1	CASSWTGGHEQYF	TGTGCCAGCAGTTGGACAGGGGGCCACGAGCAGTACTTC
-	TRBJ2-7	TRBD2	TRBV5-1	CASSKATSGEQYF	TGCGCCAGCAGCAAGGCCACTAGCGGCGAGCAGTACTTC
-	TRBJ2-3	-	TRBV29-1	CSVDGRGTDTQYF	TGCAGCGTTGACGGGCGGGGCACAGATACGCAGTATTTT
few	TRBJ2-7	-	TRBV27	CASSLDRLYEQYF	TGTGCCAGCAGTTTAGACAGACTCTACGAGCAGTACTTC
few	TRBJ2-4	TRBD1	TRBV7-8	CASTTPGQLKNIQYF	TGTGCCAGCACCACTCCGGGACAGCTCAAAAACATTCAGTACTTC
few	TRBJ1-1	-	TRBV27	CASSSTGIRQGEAFF	TGTGCCAGCAGTTCCACCGGGATCCGGCAGGGTGAAGCTTTCTTT
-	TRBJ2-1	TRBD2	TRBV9	CASSVVASGGASYNEQFF	TGTGCCAGCAGCGTAGTTGCTAGCGGGGGGGCCAGTTACAATGAGCAGTTCTTC
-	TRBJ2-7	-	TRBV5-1	CASSLAGGQAYEQYF	TGCGCCAGCAGCTTGGCCGGAGGACAAGCCTACGAGCAGTACTTC
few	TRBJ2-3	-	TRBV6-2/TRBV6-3	CASTKTGGTDTQYF	TGTGCCAGTACTAAAACGGGGGGCACAGATACGCAGTATTTT
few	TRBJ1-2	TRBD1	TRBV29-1	CSGGQGSYGYTF	TGCAGCGGCGGACAGGGGAGCTATGGCTACACCTTC
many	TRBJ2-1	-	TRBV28	CASSLYNEQFF	TGTGCCAGCAGCCTCTACAATGAGCAGTTCTTC
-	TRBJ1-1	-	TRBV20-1	CSATTTGTEAFF	TGCAGTGCTACTACGACCGGGACAGAAGCTTTCTTT
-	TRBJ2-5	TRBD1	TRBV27	CASRQGTPGGWETQYF	TGTGCCAGCCGACAGGGTACCCCTGGTGGTTGGGAGACCCAGTACTTC
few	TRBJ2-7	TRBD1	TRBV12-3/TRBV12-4	CASRTGTGGTEQYF	TGTGCCAGCAGGACCGGGACAGGGGGCACCGAGCAGTACTTC
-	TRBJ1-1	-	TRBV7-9	CASSPAGMNTEAFF	TGTGCCAGCAGCCCGGCGGGGATGAACACTGAAGCTTTCTTT
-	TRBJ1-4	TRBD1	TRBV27	CASSLYDSRTGGEKLFF	TGTGCCAGCAGTTTGTACGACAGCAGGACAGGGGGAGAAAAACTGTTTTTT
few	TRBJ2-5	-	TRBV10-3	CAIRAQETQYF	TGTGCCATCAGAGCCCAAGAGACCCAGTACTTC
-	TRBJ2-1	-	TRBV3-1	CASSQVDGVGEQFF	TGTGCCAGCAGCCAAGTGGACGGGGTTGGTGAGCAGTTCTTC
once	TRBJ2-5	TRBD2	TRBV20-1	CSAGRSGGYQETQYF	TGCAGTGCTGGGAGGAGCGGGGGGTACCAAGAGACCCAGTACTTC
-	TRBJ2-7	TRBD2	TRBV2	CASRTGLAFELSYEQYF	TGTGCCAGCCGCACCGGACTAGCGTTCGAACTCTCCTACGAGCAGTACTTC
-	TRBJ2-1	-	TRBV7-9	CASSSPLAEQFF	TGTGCCAGCAGCTCACCTCTAGCGGAGCAGTTCTTC
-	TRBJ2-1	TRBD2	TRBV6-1	CASSELAGVRNEQFF	TGTGCCAGCAGTGAACTAGCGGGGGTGCGGAATGAGCAGTTCTTC
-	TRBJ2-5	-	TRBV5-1	CASSLETGKETQYF	TGCGCCAGCAGCTTGGAGACTGGAAAAGAGACCCAGTACTTC
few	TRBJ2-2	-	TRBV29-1	CSVERAGELFF	TGCAGCGTTGAGAGGGCCGGGGAGCTGTTTTTT
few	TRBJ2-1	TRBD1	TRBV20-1	CSTERDREDNEQFF	TGCAGTACCGAAAGGGACAGGGAGGACAATGAGCAGTTCTTC
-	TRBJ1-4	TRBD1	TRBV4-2	CASSRQGAEKLFF	TGTGCCAGCAGCCGACAGGGGGCTGAAAAACTGTTTTTT
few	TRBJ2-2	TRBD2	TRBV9	CASSVLTSGGNTGELFF	TGTGCCAGCAGCGTCCTGACTAGCGGGGGGAACACCGGGGAGCTGTTTTTT
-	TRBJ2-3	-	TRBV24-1	CATSDPGMAGDAQYF	TGTGCCACCAGTGATCCGGGGATGGCAGGTGATGCGCAGTATTTT